The next 14 T cell receptor beta chains were all read from a single sample in a study of blood T cell repertoires in COVID-19. Here immunoSEQ multiplex PCR was the method, and the copy in TCRdb shows in-frame clones only, minus some. The data contain about 70,000 clones, about four fifths of them singletons. Sequenced input: peripheral blood. The source of these receptors is a woman between 55 and 75 years old with acute or convalescent COVID-19.

The chain employs TRBV7-6 and TRBJ1-5; D call uncertain. The CDR3 consists of 14 residues. Germline CDR1 is SGHVS and CDR2 is FNYEAQ. V lost 5 bases and J 0 bases, leaving 8 bases between the germline ends. CDR3 in amino acids: CASSGRGSNQPQHF. CDR3 bases: TGTGCCAGCAGCGGGCGTGGTAGCAATCAGCCCCAGCATTTT. The full variable domain, rest sourced from reference TRBV7-6 and TRBJ1-5, is GAGVSQSPRYKVTKRGQDVALRCDPISGHVSLYWYRQALGQGPEFLTYFNYEAQQDKSGLPNDRFSAERPEGSISTLTIQRTEQRDSAMYRCASSGRGSNQPQHFGDGTRLSIL.

This chain uses TRBV19 with TRBJ1-6; D might be TRBD1 (5 bases). Germline CDR1 and CDR2: LNHDA and SQIVND (reference sequence). There are 13 residues in the CDR3. The V end was cut by 4 bases, the J end by 13 bases, with 14 bases between. The CDR3 is CASSTQGSGPLHF. DNA of the CDR3: TGTGCCAGTAGTACCCAGGGAAGTGGGCCCCTCCACTTT.

This sequence joins TRBV10-1 and TRBJ2-1; TRBD1 is a possible D gene (6 bases). The germline gives CDR1 WNHNN, CDR2 SYGVQD (reference sequence). The V end was cut by 6 bases, the J end by 4 bases, with 28 bases between. The CDR3 has 19 residues. The CDR3 sequence: CASSGLRQGNSIRYNEQFF. CDR3 nucleotides: TGCGCCAGCAGCGGTCTAAGGCAGGGGAATTCGATCAGGTACAATGAGCAGTTCTTC.

The V and J genes are TRBV10-3 and TRBJ1-2, with D hard to call. The CDR3 length is 10 residues. The germline V gene encodes CDR1 ENHRY and CDR2 SYGVKD. Trimming shortened V by 10 bases and J by 4 bases, and 7 bases separated the two germline ends. This CDR3 reads CASEFYGYTF. The CDR3 region has the DNA TGTGCCAGCGAATTCTATGGCTACACCTTC.

This chain's CDR3 is CASGAKDEQFF. The CDR3 coding sequence is TGTGCCAGCGGAGCGAAAGATGAGCAGTTCTTC. V usage is TRBV6-5 and J usage is TRBJ2-1; D remains unclear. The length of the CDR3 is 11 residues. CDR1 is MNHEY and CDR2 is SVGAGI in the germline V gene. The ends were cut back, 8 bases at V and 8 bases at J, with 10 bases in the middle.

This clone was observed at least ten times. The chain couples TRBV12-5 to TRBJ1-1; 7 nucleotides line up with TRBD1. With V trimmed by 7 bases and J by 4 bases, 3 bases remained unmatched. The germline V gene has CDR1 LGHNT and CDR2 FRNRAP. The CDR3 is made up of 12 amino acids. In DNA form, the CDR3 reads TGTGCTAGTGTTGAGGGGGCCACTGAAGCTTTCTTT. The encoded protein is CASVEGATEAFF.

The V gene is TRBV14, the J gene TRBJ2-3; D possibly corresponds to TRBD1 (6 bases). The germline V and J ends were trimmed by 4 bases and 2 bases, with 13 bases remaining between them. Germline V gene sequence: CDR1 SGHDN, CDR2 FVKESK. The CDR3 runs 15 residues. Here the CDR3 reads CASSPPRTVTDTQYF. The CDR3 coding sequence is TGTGCCAGCAGCCCGCCACGGACAGTCACAGATACGCAGTATTTT. Full variable domain (remainder filled in from reference TRBV14 and TRBJ2-3): EAGVTQFPSHSVIEKGQTVTLRCDPISGHDNLYWYRRVMGKEIKFLLHFVKESKQDESGMPNNRFLAERTGGTYSTLKVQPAELEDSGVYFCASSPPRTVTDTQYFGPGTRLTVL.

This rearrangement joins TRBV5-4 to TRBJ1-4; 7 nucleotides line up with TRBD1. The junction had 6 bases not matched to a gene; V was cut back by 0 bases and J by 7 bases. This CDR3 has 15 residues. From germline, CDR1 is SGHNT and CDR2 YYREEE (reference sequence). The CDR3 protein is CASSLGRGPGEKLFF. The CDR3 DNA is TGTGCCAGCAGCTTGGGAAGGGGGCCCGGTGAAAAACTGTTTTTT.

The chain links TRBV6-4 to TRBJ2-5; perhaps TRBD2 as D (7 bases). Germline V lookup: CDR1 MRHNA, CDR2 SNTAGT. Trimming pared 4 bases from V and 10 bases from J, leaving 16 bases between. The CDR3 is 13 amino acids. CDR3 in amino acids: CASSVSRGGDQYF. In DNA form, the CDR3 reads TGTGCCAGCAGTGTCTCTAGAGGGGGGGACCAGTACTTC.

This chain links TRBV7-9 with TRBJ1-4; D is unclear. CDR1 and CDR2 (germline): SEHNR, FQNEAQ (reference sequence). Deletions cut 0 bases from V and 0 bases from J, with 5 bases between. CDR3 length: 15 amino acids. The CDR3 region has the DNA TGTGCCAGCAGCTTAGCCAGTTCAACTAATGAAAAACTGTTTTTT. Translating it yields CASSLASSTNEKLFF.

The rearrangement joins TRBV7-2 to TRBJ1-1, with D possibly being TRBD1 (5 bases). The CDR3 length is 14 residues. Germline CDR1 SGHTA, CDR2 FQGNSA. Trimming removed 5 bases from V and 11 bases from J, with 21 bases in between. CDR3 region: CASSQERGADDAFF. CDR3 bases: TGTGCCAGCAGCCAGGAAAGGGGTGCCGATGACGCTTTCTTT.

V gene TRBV18 combines with J gene TRBJ1-2, with 7 bases identical to TRBD1. The CDR3 runs to 14 residues. The J segment lost 4 bases and the V segment lost 2 bases, leaving 4 bases of the junction unmatched. Germline loops: CDR1 KGHSH, CDR2 LQKENI. CDR3 amino acids: CASSPNRGSYGYTF. CDR3 DNA sequence: TGTGCCAGCTCACCAAACAGGGGTAGCTATGGCTACACCTTC.

The rearrangement uses TRBV29-1 and TRBJ2-3; a possible D gene is TRBD1 (5 bases). V was trimmed by 4 bases and J by 0 bases, leaving 17 bases between them. The CDR3 extends over 16 amino acids. Germline V gives CDR1 SQVTM, CDR2 ANQGSEA. The CDR3 here is CSVGGRLETSTDTQYF. In DNA form, the CDR3 reads TGCAGCGTTGGGGGCCGGTTGGAAACTAGCACAGATACGCAGTATTTT.

The V call is TRBV7-8, the J call TRBJ1-2; D perhaps matches TRBD1 (6 bases). The CDR3 totals 14 residues. Germline assignment: CDR1 SGHVS and CDR2 FQNEAQ. Trimming removed 5 bases at V and 4 bases at J, with 14 bases between. The CDR3 DNA reads TGTGCCAGCAGCCTCCTCGGCAGGGGCTATGGCTACACCTTC. This translates into CASSLLGRGYGYTF. Based on the CDR3 plus reference TRBV7-8 and TRBJ1-2, the full variable domain is GAGVSQSPRYKVAKRGQDVALRCDPISGHVSLFWYQQALGQGPEFLTYFQNEAQLDKSGLPSDRFFAERPEGSVSTLKIQRTQQEDSAVYLCASSLLGRGYGYTFGSGTRLTVV.